These 32 T cell receptor beta chains originate from one sample sequenced in a study of blood T cell repertoires in COVID-19. Libraries were prepared by immunoSEQ multiplex PCR; TCRdb keeps only in-frame clonotypes and omits some of them. The sample gives about 150,000 clones, less than 85% of which show up once; roughly 10% is in the top ten. The specimen sequenced was peripheral blood. All receptors derive from a woman of 80 years or more with active or convalescent COVID-19.

The gene calls are TRBV7-9 and TRBJ1-1; TRBD1 agrees at 7 bases. Per the germline V gene, CDR1 is SEHNR and CDR2 is FQNEAQ (reference sequence). The CDR3 consists of 16 residues. Unmatched junction bases numbered 17, after V lost 6 bases and J lost 7 bases. The CDR3 DNA follows: TGTGCCAGCAGATTCACTGCCGGGCAGGGGGACGATGAAGCTTTCTTT. It specifies CASRFTAGQGDDEAFF.

The chain recombines TRBV29-1 with TRBJ2-2; D is perhaps TRBD1 (5 bases). Trimming took 0 bases from V and 6 from J, leaving 11 bases between them. CDR1 and CDR2 from the germline V gene are SQVTM and ANQGSEA. This CDR3 region has 14 residues. The CDR3 sequence: CSVEDSQGSGELFF. For the CDR3, the DNA is TGCAGCGTTGAAGATTCGCAGGGATCCGGGGAGCTGTTTTTT.

This clone has just a few counts. The chain links TRBV7-9 to TRBJ2-1, with a tentative D call TRBD2 (5 bases). V lost 5 bases to trimming and J lost 1 base, with 12 bases between them. Per germline, CDR1 SEHNR and CDR2 FQNEAQ (reference sequence). This CDR3 has 15 amino acids. The CDR3: CASSPEGGSYNEQFF. In DNA form, the CDR3 reads TGTGCCAGCAGCCCCGAAGGAGGTTCCTACAATGAGCAGTTCTTC.

This chain uses TRBV27 with TRBJ2-7; 8 bases line up with TRBD1. V shed 6 bases, J shed 3 bases, and the junction held 4 bases outside the gene matches. Looked up from germline, CDR1 is MNHEY and CDR2 is SMNVEV (reference sequence). The CDR3 has 13 amino acids. CDR3 loop: CASSPTGGYEQYF. In DNA form, the CDR3 reads TGTGCCAGCAGCCCAACAGGGGGCTACGAGCAGTACTTC.

The genes are TRBV28 and TRBJ1-2; D is ambiguous. Between the trimmed V and J ends, which lost 4 bases and 5 bases, there was a span of 14 bases. CDR3 length: 14 residues. CDR1 and CDR2 (germline): MDHEN, SYDVKM. As DNA, the CDR3 is TGTGCCAGCAGTTCAGCCCCTACAGTATATGGCTACACCTTC. This encodes CASSSAPTVYGYTF.

This clone has a handful of counts. The chain joins TRBV19 to TRBJ1-5, with 7 bases identical to TRBD1. CDR1 and CDR2 from the germline V gene are LNHDA and SQIVND (reference sequence). CDR3 length: 17 residues. Trimming took 4 bases from V and 2 from J; bases not matched to a gene: 11. The CDR3 DNA follows: TGTGCCAGTAGTAGTGAGACAGGGTGGGCAGGCAATCAGCCCCAGCATTTT. This codes for CASSSETGWAGNQPQHF. The entire variable domain, with the rest obtained from reference TRBV19 and TRBJ1-5, is as follows: DGGITQSPKYLFRKEGQNVTLSCEQNLNHDAMYWYRQDPGQGLRLIYYSQIVNDFQKGDIAEGYSVSREKKESFPLTVTSAQKNPTAFYLCASSSETGWAGNQPQHFGDGTRLSIL.

The chain links TRBV7-9 to TRBJ1-2; a weak D match, TRBD1 (5 bases). The germline CDR1 and CDR2 sequences are SEHNR and FQNEAQ (reference sequence). This CDR3 is built from 12 residues. Trimming removed 3 bases at V and 4 bases at J, with 6 bases between. The CDR3 region has the DNA TGTGCCAGCAGCTTCGACAGCTATGGCTACACCTTC. Translation: CASSFDSYGYTF. Variable domain in full (rest from reference TRBV7-9 and TRBJ1-2): DTGVSQNPRHKITKRGQNVTFRCDPISEHNRLYWYRQTLGQGPEFLTYFQNEAQLEKSRLLSDRFSAERPKGSFSTLEIQRTEQGDSAMYLCASSFDSYGYTFGSGTRLTVV.

This clone was observed once. The chain uses TRBV19 and TRBJ1-4, with TRBD1 matching 7 bases. Germline values: CDR1 LNHDA, CDR2 SQIVND (reference sequence). Losses at the gene ends were 4 bases for V and 7 bases for J; bases not matched to a gene: 9. The CDR3 consists of 15 residues. In nucleotides, the CDR3 is TGTGCCAGTAGTACCCGACAGGGCGATACTGAAAAACTGTTTTTT. This encodes CASSTRQGDTEKLFF.

The J gene is TRBJ1-1, the V gene TRBV6-5; D gene uncertain. Germline CDR1 is MNHEY and CDR2 is SVGAGI. The CDR3 runs 14 residues. Trimming stripped 3 bases from V and 6 bases from J, with 14 bases between. The CDR3 is CASSYAMPRAEAFF. The CDR3 DNA reads TGTGCCAGCAGTTATGCTATGCCGAGGGCTGAAGCTTTCTTT.

The genes are TRBV5-1 and TRBJ1-3, with D unresolved. Deletions cut 3 bases from V and 0 bases from J, with 10 bases between. Per the germline V gene, CDR1 is SGHRS and CDR2 is YFSETQ. The CDR3 contains 15 residues. The CDR3 region has the DNA TGCGCCAGCAGCTCCACGGGGATCTCTGGAAACACCATATATTTT. Amino acid sequence: CASSSTGISGNTIYF.

In the case of this clone: One base away lies a much larger clone, so this may be a sequencing read error. This chain uses TRBV5-4 with TRBJ2-1; no reliable D call. CDR1 SGHNT and CDR2 YYREEE come from the germline V gene (reference sequence). The CDR3 has 11 residues. The V end lost 3 bases, the J end lost 4 bases, and 2 bases lay between the germline ends. This CDR3 is CASSSYNEQFF. The CDR3 DNA is TGTGCCAGCAGCTCTTACAATGAGCAGTTCTTC.

The chain uses TRBV28 and TRBJ2-2, with TRBD1 matching 10 bases. The CDR3 length is 17 residues. Germline loops: CDR1 MDHEN, CDR2 SYDVKM. The V and J ends lost 6 bases and 2 bases, in that order; junction bases with no gene match: 9. The CDR3 coding sequence is TGTGCCAGCAGCTCTCCCGGGACAGGGGCTAACACCGGGGAGCTGTTTTTT. Protein product: CASSSPGTGANTGELFF.

The gene calls are TRBV7-9 and TRBJ1-1; D remains unclear. The CDR3 is made up of 15 amino acids. Between the trimmed V and J ends, which lost 1 base and 8 bases, there was a span of 17 bases. The germline V gene has CDR1 SEHNR and CDR2 FQNEAQ (reference sequence). The CDR3 sequence is CASSLEAEGVGEAFF. The CDR3 nucleotides are TGTGCCAGCAGCTTAGAAGCAGAGGGTGTGGGGGAAGCTTTCTTT.

CDR3 bases: TGTGCCAGCAGCTTGAGAGTTACGAACACTGAAGCTTTCTTT. Amino acids: CASSLRVTNTEAFF. V and J are TRBV5-6 and TRBJ1-1; D not certain. The CDR3 is made up of 14 amino acids. Germline loops: CDR1 SGHDT, CDR2 YYEEEE. V gave up 1 base and J gave up 1 base, with 8 bases separating them.

To note about this clone: Different DNA sequences within this sample yield the same CDR3. The chain has TRBV3-1 (or the pseudogene TRBV3-2) and TRBJ1-1; weak D call: TRBD1 (6 bases). Trimming pared 1 base from V and 5 bases from J, leaving 11 bases between. In germline, CDR1 is LGHDT, CDR2 YNNKEL (reference sequence). The CDR3 runs 14 residues. In DNA form, the CDR3 reads TGTGCCAGCAGCCAAGGGGGGCCAGGAACTGAAGCTTTCTTT. Its translation is CASSQGGPGTEAFF.

The V gene is TRBV28, the J gene TRBJ1-1; D gene ambiguous. Germline-derived CDR1 and CDR2 are MDHEN and SYDVKM. CDR3 length equals 13 residues. V lost 7 bases, J lost 6 bases, and 15 bases lay in between. The CDR3 region is CASITPVRAEAFF. Written as DNA, the CDR3 is TGTGCCAGCATAACTCCGGTGAGGGCTGAAGCTTTCTTT.

The chain joins TRBV30 to TRBJ1-2; D not certain. This CDR3 spans 13 amino acids. Trimming stripped 4 bases from V and 4 bases from J, with 13 bases between. Germline V CDR1 and CDR2: GTSNPN, SVGIG (reference sequence). The CDR3 loop reads CAWTPPQPYGYTF. For the CDR3, the DNA is TGTGCCTGGACTCCCCCACAGCCCTATGGCTACACCTTC.

In its sample, this clone was seen a few times. The chain recombines TRBV18 with TRBJ2-1, with TRBD1 as a possible D gene (5 bases). The CDR3 totals 13 residues. Trimming cost V 2 bases and J 9 bases, with 11 bases left between them. CDR1 and CDR2 from the germline V gene are KGHSH and LQKENI. CDR3 bases: TGTGCCAGCTCACCAGGTGGGGCCGGTGAGCAGTTCTTC. It codes for CASSPGGAGEQFF. The full variable domain, rest sourced from reference TRBV18 and TRBJ2-1, is NAGVMQNPRHLVRRRGQEARLRCSPMKGHSHVYWYRQLPEEGLKFMVYLQKENIIDESGMPKERFSAEFPKEGPSILRIQQVVRGDSAAYFCASSPGGAGEQFFGPGTRLTVL.

The V call is TRBV5-1, the J call TRBJ2-1; 10 nucleotides line up with TRBD2. The V and J ends lost 4 bases and 6 bases, in that order; junction bases with no gene match: 7. Germline V gives CDR1 SGHRS, CDR2 YFSETQ. This CDR3 has 15 residues. CDR3 protein: CASSGLAGDGNEQFF. The DNA for the CDR3 is TGCGCCAGCAGCGGCCTAGCGGGAGACGGCAATGAGCAGTTCTTC. Combining the CDR3 with reference TRBV5-1 and TRBJ2-1 gives the whole variable domain KAGVTQTPRYLIKTRGQQVTLSCSPISGHRSVSWYQQTPGQGLQFLFEYFSETQRNKGNFPGRFSGRQFSNSRSEMNVSTLELGDSALYLCASSGLAGDGNEQFFGPGTRLTVL.

This clone has a single count. The V gene is TRBV5-6, the J gene TRBJ2-3, with a tentative D call TRBD1 (6 bases). This CDR3 region has 16 residues. From germline, CDR1 is SGHDT and CDR2 YYEEEE. Trimming took off 4 bases at V and 6 bases at J, with 21 bases between the two ends. The CDR3 coding sequence is TGTGCCAGCAGCGCCCCAGGGGCGCGGGTGAAGGATACGCAGTATTTT. Translated: CASSAPGARVKDTQYF.

This clone was picked up one time. This chain joins TRBV19 and TRBJ1-5; D is undetermined. The V gene lost 1 base and the J gene lost 7 bases, with 5 bases spanning the gap. The CDR3 spans 12 residues. Germline CDR1 reads LNHDA; CDR2 reads SQIVND (reference sequence). CDR3 nucleotide sequence: TGTGCCAGTAGTATAGGCGGCCAGCCCCAGCATTTT. As protein: CASSIGGQPQHF.

J is TRBJ1-2 and V is TRBV28; D remains unclear. CDR1 and CDR2 from the germline V gene are MDHEN and SYDVKM. Trimming took 3 bases from V and 3 from J, leaving 14 bases between them. CDR3 length: 15 amino acids. The CDR3 spells CASSFPLGEDYGYTF. DNA of the CDR3: TGTGCCAGCAGTTTCCCTCTAGGAGAGGACTATGGCTACACCTTC.

The V and J genes are TRBV30 and TRBJ1-2; 10 bases are a match to TRBD1. Germline CDR1 reads GTSNPN; CDR2 reads SVGIG (reference sequence). The trim removed 1 base at V and 7 bases at J, leaving 3 bases unmatched. CDR3 length: 13 residues. The DNA for the CDR3 is TGTGCCTGGAGTGCGACAGGGGGCCTTGGCTACACCTTC. Protein: CAWSATGGLGYTF.

This chain joins TRBV5-4 and TRBJ1-3; the D is unclear. Germline V CDR1 and CDR2: SGHNT, YYREEE (reference sequence). This CDR3 is built from 16 residues. V was cut by 4 bases and J by 0 bases, with 14 bases left in between. CDR3: CASSTRPSSSGNTIYF. In DNA, the CDR3 is TGTGCCAGCAGCACCAGACCGTCTAGCTCTGGAAACACCATATATTTT. Looking up the rest from reference TRBV5-4 and TRBJ1-3 gives the full variable domain: ETGVTQSPTHLIKTRGQQVTLRCSSQSGHNTVSWYQQALGQGPQFIFQYYREEENGRGNFPPRFSGLQFPNYSSELNVNALELDDSALYLCASSTRPSSSGNTIYFGEGSWLTVV.

The chain is built from TRBV19 and TRBJ2-4; D is perhaps TRBD2 (5 bases). Between the trimmed V and J ends, which lost 3 bases and 2 bases, there was a span of 14 bases. The germline V gene has CDR1 LNHDA and CDR2 SQIVND (reference sequence). The CDR3 extends over 16 amino acids. The CDR3 nucleotides read TGTGCCAGTAGTATCGAAGTACCGGGATCCAAAAACATTCAGTACTTC. It translates to CASSIEVPGSKNIQYF.

J is TRBJ1-1 and V is TRBV19; 10 bases are a match to TRBD1. The junction had 8 bases not matched to a gene; V was cut back by 5 bases and J by 5 bases. Germline CDR1 LNHDA, CDR2 SQIVND (reference sequence). This CDR3 comprises 15 residues. CDR3 DNA sequence: TGTGCCAGTAGTGACAGGGGGCGTCGGGATACTGAAGCTTTCTTT. As protein: CASSDRGRRDTEAFF.

The chain recombines TRBV5-4 with TRBJ2-5, with a tentative D call TRBD1 (6 bases). Germline V gives CDR1 SGHNT, CDR2 YYREEE (reference sequence). V shed 0 bases and J shed 7 bases, with 13 bases lying between them. This CDR3 is built from 14 residues. CDR3 nucleotide sequence: TGTGCCAGCAGCTTGGGACAGGTTCAAACGACCCAGTACTTC. It is translated as CASSLGQVQTTQYF.

The chain couples TRBV7-2 to TRBJ1-5; 11 positions agree with TRBD1. Germline trimming cut 5 bases from V and 6 bases from J; bases unmatched to any gene: 6. Looked up from germline, CDR1 is SGHTA and CDR2 is FQGNSA. The CDR3 length is 15 residues. The CDR3 here is CASSPGQGAGQPQHF. The CDR3 DNA reads TGTGCCAGCAGCCCCGGACAGGGGGCGGGTCAGCCCCAGCATTTT.

The chain uses TRBV29-1 and TRBJ2-7; 10 nucleotides line up with TRBD1. Germline V gene sequence: CDR1 SQVTM, CDR2 ANQGSEA. V shed 7 bases, J shed 7 bases, and the junction held 7 bases outside the gene matches. This CDR3 is built from 12 residues. CDR3 DNA sequence: TGCAGCGCCGGACAGGGGGTGCGAGAGCAGTACTTC. Protein: CSAGQGVREQYF.

The V gene is TRBV14, the J gene TRBJ2-7; D call uncertain. CDR1 and CDR2 (germline): SGHDN, FVKESK. V was pared by 0 bases and J by 2 bases, with 11 bases between. The CDR3 runs 15 residues. CDR3 nucleotide sequence: TGTGCCAGCAGCCAAGATGAGGCCTTGCCCTACGAGCAGTACTTC. Amino acid sequence: CASSQDEALPYEQYF.

This sequence joins TRBV28 and TRBJ1-2; D gene uncertain. Per germline, CDR1 MDHEN and CDR2 SYDVKM. V was pared by 3 bases and J by 4 bases, with 9 bases between. The CDR3 consists of 13 residues. The CDR3 DNA reads as TGTGCCAGCAGTTTCAGCAGCGTCTATGGCTACACCTTC. Translated: CASSFSSVYGYTF.

The chain joins TRBV19 to TRBJ1-3, with D unresolved. The germline CDR1 and CDR2 sequences are LNHDA and SQIVND (reference sequence). The CDR3 length is 14 residues. The V gene lost 1 base and the J gene lost 4 bases, with 8 bases spanning the gap. CDR3 residues: CASSIGPSGNTIYF. The CDR3 DNA sequence: TGTGCCAGTAGTATAGGGCCTTCCGGAAACACCATATATTTT.